Below are 12 T cell receptor beta chains sequenced from a single sample in a study of siplizumab effects on memory and regulatory T cells. Clones were read by immunoSEQ multiplex PCR, and TCRdb kept only the in-frame ones, dropping some. The sample lists 100,000 or so clones, about 91% seen once, with less than 0.85% in the top ten. Input material: Tregs sorted from blood. All receptors come from a human donor in good health.

The chain couples TRBV5-1 to TRBJ2-5; 8 bases line up with TRBD1. The ends lost 4 bases at V and 5 bases at J; junction bases unmatched: 4. CDR1 SGHRS and CDR2 YFSETQ come from the germline V gene. The CDR3 spans 13 residues. The CDR3 spells CASSIRQGETQYF. The CDR3 nucleotides read TGCGCCAGCAGCATCCGACAGGGGGAGACCCAGTACTTC.

The CDR3 DNA sequence: TGCAGCGTTGCGAAGGCTTCCTCCTACGAGCAGTACTTC. This encodes CSVAKASSYEQYF. The chain recombines TRBV29-1 with TRBJ2-5; D remains unclear. Gene TRBJ2-7 matches the end of the DNA better, so the J call may be wrong. The CDR3 has 13 residues. Germline loops: CDR1 SQVTM, CDR2 ANQGSEA.

The chain uses TRBV5-1 and TRBJ2-5; TRBD1 is a possible D gene (5 bases). Trimming pared 4 bases from V and 2 bases from J, leaving 18 bases between. The germline V gene encodes CDR1 SGHRS and CDR2 YFSETQ. There are 16 residues in the CDR3. The CDR3 nucleotides are TGCGCCAGCAGCCCCACTCCACAGGAGATTCAAGAGACCCAGTACTTC. Its protein is CASSPTPQEIQETQYF.

V gene TRBV7-9 combines with J gene TRBJ2-3; D gene ambiguous. The CDR3 runs to 15 residues. Trimming shortened V by 1 base and J by 1 base, and 9 bases separated the two germline ends. Germline CDR1 is SEHNR and CDR2 is FQNEAQ (reference sequence). For the CDR3, the DNA is TGTGCCAGCAGCTTAGGTCTGACTCGCACAGATACGCAGTATTTT. It is translated as CASSLGLTRTDTQYF.

The chain is built from TRBV29-1 and TRBJ2-2; D not certain. The CDR3 contains 13 residues. V gave up 3 bases and J gave up 2 bases, with 7 bases separating them. Germline loops: CDR1 SQVTM, CDR2 ANQGSEA. The CDR3 loop is CSVDRANTGELFF. CDR3 DNA: TGCAGCGTTGATAGGGCTAACACCGGGGAGCTGTTTTTT.

This sequence joins TRBV18 and TRBJ2-3; the D is unclear. This CDR3 spans 16 amino acids. V gave up 2 bases and J gave up 2 bases, with 14 bases separating them. From germline, CDR1 is KGHSH and CDR2 LQKENI. The CDR3 region has the DNA TGTGCCAGCTCACCAGCCCCGGAGCGCTTCACAGATACGCAGTATTTT. Its protein product is CASSPAPERFTDTQYF.

This clone was counted a single time. The chain joins TRBV5-1 to TRBJ2-4, with 13 bases fitting TRBD2. V shed 2 bases and J 3 bases; nucleotides not matched to a gene: 2. Germline V gene sequence: CDR1 SGHRS, CDR2 YFSETQ. CDR3 length: 16 residues. The CDR3 loop is CASSFGLAGDKNIQYF. CDR3 in DNA: TGCGCCAGCAGCTTCGGACTAGCGGGAGACAAAAACATTCAGTACTTC.

V and J are TRBV6-5 and TRBJ1-1; D is unclear. The germline gives CDR1 MNHEY, CDR2 SVGAGI. This CDR3 has 12 residues. V lost 8 bases and J lost 4, with 11 bases in between. CDR3 coding DNA: TGTGCCAGCTTTCACAGAGCCACTGAAGCTTTCTTT. Amino acids: CASFHRATEAFF.

This rearrangement joins TRBV11-2 to TRBJ2-5, with unresolved D. This CDR3 spans 15 amino acids. The germline gives CDR1 SGHAT, CDR2 FQNNGV. V was pared by 5 bases and J by 5 bases, with 18 bases between. CDR3 coding DNA: TGTGCCAGCAGCCGCCGCCGACACCCGGGTGAGACCCAGTACTTC. It codes for CASSRRRHPGETQYF.

V usage is TRBV11-2 and J usage is TRBJ2-3, with D unresolved. Trimming stripped 1 base from V and 2 bases from J, with 7 bases between. Germline V gene data show CDR1 as SGHAT and CDR2 as FQNNGV. This CDR3 is 14 amino acids long. The CDR3, as DNA: TGTGCCAGCAGCTTAGGGCAGTACACAGATACGCAGTATTTT. This sequence encodes CASSLGQYTDTQYF.

The V call is TRBV7-8, the J call TRBJ2-7, with D perhaps matching TRBD2 (6 bases). This CDR3 spans 15 amino acids. CDR1 is SGHVS and CDR2 is FQNEAQ in the germline V gene. The germline V and J ends were trimmed by 4 bases and 3 bases, with 16 bases remaining between them. In nucleotides, the CDR3 is TGTGCCAGCAGCTCCCTAGCGAGAACCTTCTACGAGCAGTACTTC. This gives the protein CASSSLARTFYEQYF. The variable domain in full, with the rest retrieved from reference TRBV7-8 and TRBJ2-7, is GAGVSQSPRYKVAKRGQDVALRCDPISGHVSLFWYQQALGQGPEFLTYFQNEAQLDKSGLPSDRFFAERPEGSVSTLKIQRTQQEDSAVYLCASSSLARTFYEQYFGPGTRLTVT.

J is TRBJ1-4 and V is TRBV27, with TRBD1 as a possible D gene (5 bases). CDR1 and CDR2 (germline): MNHEY, SMNVEV (reference sequence). The CDR3 runs to 14 residues. V lost 2 bases and J lost 10, with 14 bases in between. In DNA form, the CDR3 reads TGTGCCAGCAGTTTACGGGGCAATTTTGGAAAACTGTTTTTT. Translating gives CASSLRGNFGKLFF.